The following is a T cell receptor beta chain sequence with its context. What it binds is not known. This record comes from a study of cytomegalovirus exposure and HLA in healthy donors. The ends were cut back, 6 bases at V and 0 bases at J, with 10 bases in the middle. The CDR3 totals 14 residues. CDR1 and CDR2 from the germline V gene are MDHEN and SYDVKM. PCR used 60 Vbeta primers and 13 Jbeta primers. Repertoires were generated with immunoSEQ multiplex PCR, while TCRdb's copy carries only in-frame clones and drops some. The sample shows hundreds of thousands of clones, roughly 73% of them seen only once. Findings and limits, study-wide: Certain sequence variants were highly shared and formed a cluster, and this cluster was likely a sequencing artifact. Per published accounts, TCR beta sequences correctly predicted the HLA-A and HLA-B alleles of most subjects. Among TCR beta chains, those listed as cytomegalovirus-associated numbered 164.

This clonotype was obtained from a boy younger than 18 in good health and CMV-seronegative. The rearrangement uses TRBV28 and TRBJ2-3; D unclear. Sequenced: PBMCs. The CDR3 DNA reads TGTGCCAGCAGCATGCGCGTGAGCACAGATACGCAGTATTTT. It yields the protein CASSMRVSTDTQYF.